The 29 T cell receptor beta chains below were found in one sample sequenced in a study of blood T cells in healthy people across ages. The second PCR ran about 6 to 11 cycles with a sample-barcoded 5' primer and J-beta primers. TCRdb called the 5' RACE reads again in MiXCR, with one record for every CDR3 protein. The table has some 1,500,000 distinct CDR3 sequences, roughly 43% seen once. The sample taken for sequencing was blood. Source of these receptors: a woman younger than 30 in good health.

This clonotype has a count of ten or more. The chain joins TRBV15 to TRBJ2-1, with D perhaps matching TRBD1 or TRBD2 (6 bases each). CDR3 length: 15 residues. Germline CDR1 and CDR2: LNHNV and YYDKDF (reference sequence). V lost 5 bases to trimming and J lost 4 bases, with 15 bases between them. CDR3 coding DNA: TGTGCCACCAGCTCCAGGGGAGGAGAGTACAATGAGCAGTTCTTC. Protein: CATSSRGGEYNEQFF.

This chain links TRBV7-2 with TRBJ2-7; possibly TRBD1 for D (5 bases). V was trimmed by 10 bases and J by 3 bases, leaving 13 bases between them. This CDR3 spans 12 amino acids. The germline V gene encodes CDR1 SGHTA and CDR2 FQGNSA. Written as DNA, the CDR3 is TGTGCCACCTCGGACAACATCTACGAGCAGTACTTC. This codes for CATSDNIYEQYF. Complete variable domain (other parts from reference TRBV7-2 and TRBJ2-7): GAGVSQSPSNKVTEKGKDVELRCDPISGHTALYWYRQSLGQGLEFLIYFQGNSAPDKSGLPSDRFSAERTGGSVSTLTIQRTQQEDSAVYLCATSDNIYEQYFGPGTRLTVT.

This chain joins TRBV29-1 and TRBJ1-4; the D is unclear. Germline assignment: CDR1 SQVTM and CDR2 ANQGSEA. Trimming stripped 7 bases from V and 5 bases from J, with 14 bases between. The CDR3 loop spans 13 amino acids. The chain's CDR3 is CSAQVAGNEKLFF. DNA for the CDR3: TGCAGCGCTCAAGTAGCAGGAAATGAAAAACTGTTTTTT.

V usage is TRBV5-1 and J usage is TRBJ2-2; 10 nucleotides line up with TRBD2. The V gene's germline CDR1 is SGHRS and CDR2 YFSETQ. V shed 4 bases, J shed 5 bases, and the junction held 8 bases outside the gene matches. This CDR3 spans 16 amino acids. In nucleotides, the CDR3 is TGCGCCAGCAGCGACGCTAGCGGGAGAAGGACCGGGGAGCTGTTTTTT. Residues: CASSDASGRRTGELFF.

This clonotype came up a few times. This chain uses TRBV20-1 with TRBJ2-4; the match to TRBD2 covers 11 bases. Judging by the DNA end, TRBJ2-5 fits better; the J call may be wrong. The germline V gene has CDR1 DFQATT and CDR2 SNEGSKA (reference sequence). The CDR3 sequence is 13 residues long. The CDR3: CSAGLAGRETQYF. In DNA, the CDR3 is TGCAGTGCTGGACTAGCGGGTAGGGAGACCCAGTACTTC.

This sequence joins TRBV10-3 and TRBJ1-2; D is ambiguous. Per the germline V gene, CDR1 is ENHRY and CDR2 is SYGVKD. The CDR3 covers 14 residues. The V end lost 2 bases, the J end lost 7 bases, and 14 bases lay between the germline ends. The CDR3 here is CAISELTGFGGYTF. DNA of the CDR3: TGTGCCATCAGTGAGCTTACGGGCTTTGGTGGCTACACCTTC.

V and J are TRBV7-2 and TRBJ1-2, with unresolved D. Germline-derived CDR1 and CDR2 are SGHTA and FQGNSA. V was cut by 5 bases and J by 8 bases, with 12 bases left in between. The CDR3 extends over 12 amino acids. The chain's CDR3 is CASSVPGLGYTF. CDR3 nucleotide sequence: TGTGCCAGCAGCGTTCCGGGATTGGGCTACACCTTC.

V and J are TRBV6-2 or TRBV6-3 and TRBJ2-1, with TRBD2 identical over 8 bases. CDR1 MNHEY and CDR2 SVGEGT come from the germline V gene. V gave up 5 bases and J gave up 6 bases; unmatched junction bases: 6. This CDR3 has 14 amino acids. CDR3 region: CASSGAGASNEQFF. The CDR3 DNA follows: TGTGCCAGCAGTGGAGCGGGAGCCTCCAATGAGCAGTTCTTC.

This clonotype was detected ten times or more. V usage is TRBV12-3 or TRBV12-4 and J usage is TRBJ2-7; tentative D call: TRBD1 (5 bases). This CDR3 spans 13 amino acids. V lost 6 bases and J 2 bases, leaving 11 bases between the germline ends. The chain's CDR3 is CASSRDSAYEQYF. The CDR3 nucleotides are TGTGCCAGCAGCCGAGACAGTGCCTACGAGCAGTACTTC.

The rearrangement uses TRBV12-3 or TRBV12-4 and TRBJ2-1; 13 bases fit TRBD2. This CDR3 comprises 14 residues. V was pared by 7 bases and J by 7 bases, with 4 bases of the junction left unmatched. CDR3 loop: CASTKLAGGNEQFF. The CDR3 coding sequence is TGTGCCAGCACCAAACTAGCGGGAGGGAATGAGCAGTTCTTC.

This clonotype was detected only a few times. The gene calls are TRBV9 and TRBJ1-2; possible D gene TRBD1, 6 bases. This CDR3 has 14 amino acids. CDR1 and CDR2 from the germline V gene are SGDLS and YYNGEE. With 5 bases removed from V and 1 base from J, the gap between germline ends came to 12 bases. The DNA of the CDR3 is TGTGCCAGCAGTGGGGACAAACTTAACTATGGCTACACCTTC. Translated: CASSGDKLNYGYTF.

With regard to this clonotype: With a much larger clone just one base away, this may be a read error. The chain has TRBV11-2 and TRBJ2-1; D remains unclear. The germline CDR1 and CDR2 sequences are SGHAT and FQNNGV. The CDR3 sequence is 15 residues long. The CDR3 DNA follows: TGTACCAGCAGCCTCCCCCGGAGCTCCTACAATGAGCAGTTCTTC. Its protein is CTSSLPRSSYNEQFF.

This clonotype has a handful of counts. The DNA for the CDR3 is TGCAGCGTTTACGGGACAGGTTCTACCTACGAGCAGTACTTC. It yields the protein CSVYGTGSTYEQYF. The chain employs TRBV29-1 and TRBJ2-5; 8 bases match TRBD1. TRBJ2-7 explains the end of the DNA better; the J call may be wrong. The germline CDR1 and CDR2 sequences are SQVTM and ANQGSEA. CDR3 length: 14 amino acids.

The CDR3 DNA reads TGTGCCAGCAGCCATATGTCCTACTATGGCTACACCTTC. This encodes CASSHMSYYGYTF. The chain has TRBV4-2 and TRBJ1-2; D unresolved. Looked up from germline, CDR1 is LGHNA and CDR2 is YNFKEQ. The V gene lost 3 bases and the J gene lost 3 bases, with 8 bases spanning the gap. The length of the CDR3 is 13 residues.

This clonotype was found a few times. The chain recombines TRBV20-1 with TRBJ2-7; D call uncertain. V dropped 3 bases and J dropped 3 bases, with 6 bases sitting between them. CDR3 length equals 11 residues. CDR1 DFQATT and CDR2 SNEGSKA come from the germline V gene (reference sequence). The CDR3 nucleotides are TGCAGTGCTAGTGGCGTCTACGAGCAGTACTTC. Translated, it gives CSASGVYEQYF.

The rearrangement uses TRBV18 and TRBJ1-1, with unresolved D. Germline V CDR1 and CDR2: KGHSH, LQKENI. The CDR3 totals 12 residues. The ends were cut back, 1 base at V and 8 bases at J, with 8 bases in the middle. CDR3 bases: TGTGCCAGCTCACCACTCGGACGCGAAGCTTTCTTT. The encoded protein is CASSPLGREAFF. Full variable domain (rest looked up from reference TRBV18 and TRBJ1-1): NAGVMQNPRHLVRRRGQEARLRCSPMKGHSHVYWYRQLPEEGLKFMVYLQKENIIDESGMPKERFSAEFPKEGPSILRIQQVVRGDSAAYFCASSPLGREAFFGQGTRLTVV.

The gene calls are TRBV27 and TRBJ2-5, with no clear D. The V gene's germline CDR1 is MNHEY and CDR2 SMNVEV (reference sequence). There are 15 residues in the CDR3. V lost 6 bases and J 4 bases, leaving 18 bases between the germline ends. The CDR3 coding sequence is TGTGCCAGCAGCCCGGACCGGTTAACGGGAGAGACCCAGTACTTC. Protein sequence: CASSPDRLTGETQYF.

The V and J genes are TRBV27 and TRBJ1-2, with D perhaps TRBD1 (5 bases). CDR3 length: 16 residues. V lost 0 bases to trimming and J lost 4 bases, with 15 bases between them. CDR1 and CDR2 from the germline V gene are MNHEY and SMNVEV (reference sequence). CDR3 loop: CASSLSPRARSYGYTF. CDR3 sequence (DNA): TGTGCCAGCAGTTTATCGCCCAGGGCGCGCAGCTATGGCTACACCTTC.

The chain couples TRBV5-1 to TRBJ1-5, with 8 positions matching TRBD1. The CDR3 covers 16 residues. Trimming removed 6 bases from V and 3 bases from J; junction bases left unmatched: 11. Germline CDR1 and CDR2: SGHRS and YFSETQ. CDR3: CASKALDRGPNQPQHF. The CDR3 nucleotides are TGCGCCAGCAAGGCGCTTGACAGGGGCCCCAATCAGCCCCAGCATTTT.

The V call is TRBV6-6, the J call TRBJ1-2, with D unclear. Germline V gene lookup returns CDR1 MNHNY and CDR2 SVGAGI (reference sequence). V was clipped by 2 bases and J by 5 bases, with 15 bases between them. The CDR3 is 15 residues long. The CDR3 reads CASSYPVGVWYGYTF. In DNA form, the CDR3 reads TGTGCCAGCAGTTACCCGGTCGGGGTGTGGTATGGCTACACCTTC.

The chain has TRBV7-2 and TRBJ2-1, with 11 bases identical to TRBD2. The DNA end is more similar to TRBJ2-7, so the J call may be wrong. Germline CDR1 reads SGHTA; CDR2 reads FQGNSA. This CDR3 is 17 amino acids long. CDR3 sequence: CASSLVAGGPSYNEQYF. The CDR3 DNA is TGTGCCAGCAGCCTAGTAGCGGGAGGGCCATCCTACAATGAGCAGTACTTC.

The gene calls are TRBV4-3 and TRBJ1-5; 7 bases are shared with TRBD1. Losses at the gene ends were 0 bases for V and 6 bases for J; bases not matched to a gene: 5. CDR3 length: 15 amino acids. Germline CDR1 is LGHNA and CDR2 is YSLEER. The DNA for the CDR3 is TGCGCCAGCAGCCAAGAAAACAGGGGAAGTCAGCCCCAGCATTTT. This translates into CASSQENRGSQPQHF.

V is TRBV25-1 and J is TRBJ1-6; D gene ambiguous. Germline V gene lookup returns CDR1 MGHDK and CDR2 SYGVNS. The CDR3 totals 13 residues. Between the trimmed V and J ends, which lost 6 bases and 7 bases, there was a span of 10 bases. CDR3 sequence (DNA): TGTGCCAGCAGCGGGGAAGGGAATTCACCCCTCCACTTT. Its translation: CASSGEGNSPLHF.

This clonotype was counted between two and nine times. DNA of the CDR3: TGTGCCAGTCAGGGCTTAGGCACAGATACGCAGTATTTT. The encoded protein is CASQGLGTDTQYF. The rearrangement uses TRBV6-6 and TRBJ2-3; D perhaps matches TRBD1 (5 bases). V lost 9 bases and J lost 1, with 11 bases in between. The V gene's germline CDR1 is MNHNY and CDR2 SVGAGI (reference sequence). This CDR3 contains 13 residues.

The rearrangement joins TRBV11-2 to TRBJ2-2, with D unresolved. The length of the CDR3 is 14 residues. Germline-derived CDR1 and CDR2 are SGHAT and FQNNGV. V was shortened by 4 bases and J by 5 bases, with 11 bases between the two germline ends. DNA for the CDR3: TGTGCCAGCAGCTCCCATCCCCGAACCGGGGAGCTGTTTTTT. Protein product: CASSSHPRTGELFF.

The rearrangement uses TRBV18 and TRBJ2-7, with D possibly matching TRBD2 (6 bases). Trimming left V 0 bases short and J 3 bases short, with 18 bases between. The CDR3 has 17 residues. From germline, CDR1 is KGHSH and CDR2 LQKENI. CDR3 coding DNA: TGTGCCAGCTCACCACCCGGATTAGGGGAGGATGGCTACGAGCAGTACTTC. Amino acids: CASSPPGLGEDGYEQYF. Together with reference TRBV18 and TRBJ2-7, the CDR3 gives the full variable domain: NAGVMQNPRHLVRRRGQEARLRCSPMKGHSHVYWYRQLPEEGLKFMVYLQKENIIDESGMPKERFSAEFPKEGPSILRIQQVVRGDSAAYFCASSPPGLGEDGYEQYFGPGTRLTVT.

This rearrangement joins TRBV7-2 to TRBJ2-7, with TRBD2 as a possible D gene (7 bases). With the DNA end fitting TRBJ2-5 better, the J assignment may be wrong. The length of the CDR3 is 16 residues. The germline V gene has CDR1 SGHTA and CDR2 FQGNSA. DNA for the CDR3: TGTGCCAGCAGCTTAGTGGGGGGGCTTCTCGGGGAGACCCAGTACTTC. Amino acid sequence: CASSLVGGLLGETQYF.

V and J are TRBV10-3 and TRBJ2-3; perhaps TRBD1 as D (6 bases). The CDR3 contains 14 residues. The germline V gene has CDR1 ENHRY and CDR2 SYGVKD. Trimming took 6 bases from V and 1 from J, leaving 11 bases between them. DNA of the CDR3: TGTGCCATCAGGGAACCAGGGGGCACAGATACGCAGTATTTT. Translation gives CAIREPGGTDTQYF.

J is TRBJ2-3 and V is TRBV7-2, with a possible D match to TRBD2 (6 bases). Germline lookup yields CDR1 SGHTA and CDR2 FQGNSA. The CDR3 runs 15 residues. Trimming left V 7 bases short and J 3 bases short, with 17 bases between. CDR3 loop: CASIARGTHTDTQYF. For the CDR3, the DNA is TGTGCCAGCATCGCACGCGGGACTCATACAGATACGCAGTATTTT.